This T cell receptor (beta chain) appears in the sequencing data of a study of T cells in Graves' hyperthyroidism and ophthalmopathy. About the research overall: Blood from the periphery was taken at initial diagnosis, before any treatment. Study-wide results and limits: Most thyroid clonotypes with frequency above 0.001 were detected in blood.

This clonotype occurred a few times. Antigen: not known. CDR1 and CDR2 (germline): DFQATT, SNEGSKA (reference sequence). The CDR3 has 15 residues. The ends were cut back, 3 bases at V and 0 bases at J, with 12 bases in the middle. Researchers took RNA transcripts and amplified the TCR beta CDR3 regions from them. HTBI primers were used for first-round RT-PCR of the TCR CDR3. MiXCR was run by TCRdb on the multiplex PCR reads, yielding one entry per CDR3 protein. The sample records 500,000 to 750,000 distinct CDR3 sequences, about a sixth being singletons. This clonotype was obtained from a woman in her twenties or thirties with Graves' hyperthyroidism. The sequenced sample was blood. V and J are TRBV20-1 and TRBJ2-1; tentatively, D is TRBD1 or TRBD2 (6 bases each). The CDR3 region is CSASDGGLSYNEQFF. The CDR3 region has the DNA TGCAGTGCTAGTGATGGGGGGCTCTCCTACAATGAGCAGTTCTTC.